The 3 T cell receptor beta chains given below trace back to one sample, sequenced in a study of post-analysis software for immune sequencing data. Antigens for these TCRs are unknown. Study conclusions and caveats: The five TRBV segments detected at higher frequency in patients than in controls included TRBV5-6, TRBV5-1 and TRBV20-1.

Prepared TCR beta cDNA libraries contained unique molecular identifiers. TCRdb reanalysed the PCR reads using MiXCR and keeps one entry per CDR3 protein. The sample lists over 150,000 distinct CDR3 sequences, around 28% occurring once. The sample consisted of blood. Every receptor here comes from a girl between 5 and 17 years old with multiple sclerosis.

The rearrangement links TRBV6-6 to TRBJ1-2; D call uncertain. The CDR3 runs to 14 residues. Germline V gives CDR1 MNHNY, CDR2 SVGAGI (reference sequence). V was clipped by 7 bases and J by 4 bases, with 16 bases between them. DNA for the CDR3: TGTGCCAGCACCACTTTGGGCGGTGGCTATGGCTACACCTTC. This sequence encodes CASTTLGGGYGYTF.

This clonotype came up many times. This rearrangement joins TRBV6-1 to TRBJ2-7; 10 bases agree with TRBD2. The CDR3 loop spans 17 amino acids. Germline lookup yields CDR1 MNHNS and CDR2 SASEGT. Trimming at V came to 6 bases and at J to 3 bases, leaving 14 bases not matched to a gene. The CDR3 DNA follows: TGTGCCAGCAGAGTACCCCGGGGTAGCGGGAGGCTCTACGAGCAGTACTTC. Translated: CASRVPRGSGRLYEQYF.

This clonotype was seen ten or more times. The chain joins TRBV20-1 to TRBJ2-5; TRBD2 matches 9 bases. This CDR3 has 12 amino acids. J was trimmed by 3 bases and V by 5 bases; bases with no gene match: 1. Germline V lookup: CDR1 DFQATT, CDR2 SNEGSKA (reference sequence). CDR3 DNA sequence: TGCAGTGCTTTAGCGGGAGAAGAGACCCAGTACTTC. Protein product: CSALAGEETQYF.